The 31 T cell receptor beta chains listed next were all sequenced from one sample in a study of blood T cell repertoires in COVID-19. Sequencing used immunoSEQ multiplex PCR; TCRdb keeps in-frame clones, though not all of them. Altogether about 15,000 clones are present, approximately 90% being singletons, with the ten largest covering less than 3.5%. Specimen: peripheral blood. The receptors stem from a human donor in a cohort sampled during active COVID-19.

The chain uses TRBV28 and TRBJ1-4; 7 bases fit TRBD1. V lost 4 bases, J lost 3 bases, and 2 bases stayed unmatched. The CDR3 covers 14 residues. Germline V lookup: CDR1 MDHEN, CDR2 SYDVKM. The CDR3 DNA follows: TGTGCCAGCAGTTATGACAGGGCTAATGAAAAACTGTTTTTT. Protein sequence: CASSYDRANEKLFF.

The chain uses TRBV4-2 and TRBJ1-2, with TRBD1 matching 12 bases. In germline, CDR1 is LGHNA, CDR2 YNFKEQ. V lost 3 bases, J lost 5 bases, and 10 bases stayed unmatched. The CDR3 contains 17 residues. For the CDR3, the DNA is TGTGCCAGCAGCCAGCCCGGGACAGGGGGCCAAAATTATGGCTACACCTTC. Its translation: CASSQPGTGGQNYGYTF.

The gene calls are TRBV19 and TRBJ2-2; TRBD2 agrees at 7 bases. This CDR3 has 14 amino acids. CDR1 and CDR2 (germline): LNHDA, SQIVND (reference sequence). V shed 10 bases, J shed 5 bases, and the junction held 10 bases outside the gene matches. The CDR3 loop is CATGGRVETGELFF. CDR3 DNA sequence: TGTGCCACCGGAGGGAGGGTCGAAACCGGGGAGCTGTTTTTT. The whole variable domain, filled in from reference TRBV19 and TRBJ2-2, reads DGGITQSPKYLFRKEGQNVTLSCEQNLNHDAMYWYRQDPGQGLRLIYYSQIVNDFQKGDIAEGYSVSREKKESFPLTVTSAQKNPTAFYLCATGGRVETGELFFGEGSRLTVL.

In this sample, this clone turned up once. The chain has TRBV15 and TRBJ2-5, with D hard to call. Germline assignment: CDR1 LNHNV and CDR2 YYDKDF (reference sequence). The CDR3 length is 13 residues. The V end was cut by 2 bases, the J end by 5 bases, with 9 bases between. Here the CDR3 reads CATSRPDLETQYF. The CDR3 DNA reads TGTGCCACCAGCAGACCTGACTTGGAGACCCAGTACTTC.

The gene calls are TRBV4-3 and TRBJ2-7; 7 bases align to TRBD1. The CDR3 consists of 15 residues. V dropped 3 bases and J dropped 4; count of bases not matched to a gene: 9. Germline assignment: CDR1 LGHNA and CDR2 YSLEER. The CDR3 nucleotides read TGCGCCAGCAGCCAGGCGGACAGGAGCGGTTACGAGCAGTACTTC. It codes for CASSQADRSGYEQYF.

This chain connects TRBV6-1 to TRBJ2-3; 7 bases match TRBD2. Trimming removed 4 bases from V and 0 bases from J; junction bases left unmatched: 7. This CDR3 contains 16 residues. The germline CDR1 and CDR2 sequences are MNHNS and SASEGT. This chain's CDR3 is CASSAGLDPSTDTQYF. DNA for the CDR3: TGTGCCAGCAGTGCCGGACTAGACCCGAGCACAGATACGCAGTATTTT.

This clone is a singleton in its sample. In DNA form, the CDR3 reads TGTGCCAGCAGCCCCCGACAGGGACGGGACACTGAAGCTTTCTTT. Encoded protein: CASSPRQGRDTEAFF. The chain is built from TRBV5-4 and TRBJ1-1; TRBD1 matches at 7 bases. V lost 4 bases, J lost 3 bases, and 9 bases stayed unmatched. Germline V lookup: CDR1 SGHNT, CDR2 YYREEE (reference sequence). This CDR3 comprises 15 residues.

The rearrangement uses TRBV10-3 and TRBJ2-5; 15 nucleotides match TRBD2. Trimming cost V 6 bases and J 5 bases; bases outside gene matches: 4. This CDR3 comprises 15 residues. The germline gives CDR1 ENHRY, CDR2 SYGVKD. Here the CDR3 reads CAISVGTSGGETQYF. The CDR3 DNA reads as TGTGCCATCAGCGTTGGGACTAGCGGGGGGGAGACCCAGTACTTC.

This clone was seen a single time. The CDR3 nucleotides are TGTGCCAGCAGCTTGGGAGACCGGGACAGGGAGCGCGAGCAGTACTTC. Its protein is CASSLGDRDREREQYF. The chain combines TRBV5-8 with TRBJ2-7, with 9 bases that match TRBD1. V shed 0 bases and J 6 bases; nucleotides not matched to a gene: 10. Per germline, CDR1 SGHTS and CDR2 YDEGEE. The CDR3 length is 16 residues. The entire variable domain, with the rest obtained from reference TRBV5-8 and TRBJ2-7, is as follows: EAGVTQSPTHLIKTRGQQATLRCSPISGHTSVYWYQQALGLGLQFLLWYDEGEERNRGNFPPRFSGRQFPNYSSELNVNALELEDSALYLCASSLGDRDREREQYFGPGTRLTVT.

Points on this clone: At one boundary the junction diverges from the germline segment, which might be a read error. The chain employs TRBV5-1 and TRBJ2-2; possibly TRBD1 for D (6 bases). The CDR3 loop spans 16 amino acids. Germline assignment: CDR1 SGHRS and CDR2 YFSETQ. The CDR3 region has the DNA TGCGCCAGCAGCATAACAATCGACAGGAACGCCGGGGAGCTGTTTTTT. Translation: CASSITIDRNAGELFF.

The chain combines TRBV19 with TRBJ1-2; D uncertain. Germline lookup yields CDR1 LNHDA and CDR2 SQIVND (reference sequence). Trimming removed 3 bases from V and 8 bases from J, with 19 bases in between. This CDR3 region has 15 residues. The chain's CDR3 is CASSIGSPVLEGYTF. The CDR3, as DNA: TGTGCCAGTAGTATTGGATCTCCAGTGTTGGAGGGCTACACCTTC.

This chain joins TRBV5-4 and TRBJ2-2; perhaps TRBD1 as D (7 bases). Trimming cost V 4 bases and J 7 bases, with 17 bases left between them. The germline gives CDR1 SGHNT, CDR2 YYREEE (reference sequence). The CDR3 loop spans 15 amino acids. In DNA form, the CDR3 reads TGTGCCAGCAGCCTGGAGGGGGCTAGGGGCGGGGAGCTGTTTTTT. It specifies CASSLEGARGGELFF.

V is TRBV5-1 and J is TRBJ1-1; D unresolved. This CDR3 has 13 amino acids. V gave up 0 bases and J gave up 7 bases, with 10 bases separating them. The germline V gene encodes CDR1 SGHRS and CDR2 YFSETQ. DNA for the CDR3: TGCGCCAGCAGCTTGGCGGGAGGCAGTGAAGCTTTCTTT. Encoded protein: CASSLAGGSEAFF.

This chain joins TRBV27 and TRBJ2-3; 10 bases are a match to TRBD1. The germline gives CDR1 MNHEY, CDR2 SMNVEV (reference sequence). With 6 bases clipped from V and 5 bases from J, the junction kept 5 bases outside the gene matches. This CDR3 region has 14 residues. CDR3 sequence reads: CASRMTGGIDTQYF. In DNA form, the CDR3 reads TGTGCCAGCAGAATGACAGGGGGCATAGATACGCAGTATTTT.

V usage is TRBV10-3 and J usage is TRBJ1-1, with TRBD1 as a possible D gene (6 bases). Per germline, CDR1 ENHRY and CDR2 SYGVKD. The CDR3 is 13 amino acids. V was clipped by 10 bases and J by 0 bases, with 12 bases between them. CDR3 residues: CATSGAVNTEAFF. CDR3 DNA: TGTGCCACTTCAGGGGCGGTGAACACTGAAGCTTTCTTT.

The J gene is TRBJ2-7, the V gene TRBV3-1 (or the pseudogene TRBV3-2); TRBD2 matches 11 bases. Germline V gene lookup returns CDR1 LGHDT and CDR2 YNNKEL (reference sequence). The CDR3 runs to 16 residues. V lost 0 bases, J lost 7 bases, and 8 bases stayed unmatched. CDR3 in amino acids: CASSQEASGGRREQYF. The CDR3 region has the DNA TGTGCCAGCAGCCAAGAGGCTAGCGGGGGGAGGCGGGAGCAGTACTTC.

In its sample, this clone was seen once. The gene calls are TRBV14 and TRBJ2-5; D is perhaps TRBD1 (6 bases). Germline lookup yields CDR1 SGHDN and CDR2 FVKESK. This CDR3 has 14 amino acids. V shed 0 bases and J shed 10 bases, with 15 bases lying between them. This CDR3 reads CASSQDLSTGLQYF. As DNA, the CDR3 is TGTGCCAGCAGCCAAGATCTTTCAACAGGGCTCCAGTACTTC.

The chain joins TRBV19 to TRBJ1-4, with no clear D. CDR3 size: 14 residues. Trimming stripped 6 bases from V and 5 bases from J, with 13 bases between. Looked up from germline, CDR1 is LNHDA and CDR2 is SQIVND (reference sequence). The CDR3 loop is CASRELGPNEKLFF. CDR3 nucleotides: TGTGCCAGTAGAGAGCTAGGCCCGAATGAAAAACTGTTTTTT.

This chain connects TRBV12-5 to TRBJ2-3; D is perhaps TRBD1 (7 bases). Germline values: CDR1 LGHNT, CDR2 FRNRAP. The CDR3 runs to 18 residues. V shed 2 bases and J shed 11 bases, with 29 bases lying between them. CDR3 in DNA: TGTGCTAGTGGTTTGTCCCAGGGGGGACAGCCGACACGCATTTTGCAGTATTTT. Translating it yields CASGLSQGGQPTRILQYF. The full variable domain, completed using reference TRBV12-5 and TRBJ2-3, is DARVTQTPRHKVTEMGQEVTMRCQPILGHNTVFWYRQTMMQGLELLAYFRNRAPLDDSGMPKDRFSAEMPDATLATLKIQPSEPRDSAVYFCASGLSQGGQPTRILQYFGPGTRLTVL.

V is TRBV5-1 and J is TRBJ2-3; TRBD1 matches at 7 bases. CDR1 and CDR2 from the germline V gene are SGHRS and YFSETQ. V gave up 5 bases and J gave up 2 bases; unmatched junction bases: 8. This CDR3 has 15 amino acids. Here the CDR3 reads CASSPDRTDTDTQYF. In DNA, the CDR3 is TGCGCCAGCAGTCCGGACAGGACCGACACAGATACGCAGTATTTT.

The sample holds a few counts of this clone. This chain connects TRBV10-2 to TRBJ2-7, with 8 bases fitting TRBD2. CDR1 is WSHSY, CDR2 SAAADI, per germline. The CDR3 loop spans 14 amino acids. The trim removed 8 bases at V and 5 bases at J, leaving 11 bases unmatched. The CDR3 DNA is TGCGCCAGCCCTAAGCGGGGGCGCACCGACGAGCAGTACTTC. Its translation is CASPKRGRTDEQYF.

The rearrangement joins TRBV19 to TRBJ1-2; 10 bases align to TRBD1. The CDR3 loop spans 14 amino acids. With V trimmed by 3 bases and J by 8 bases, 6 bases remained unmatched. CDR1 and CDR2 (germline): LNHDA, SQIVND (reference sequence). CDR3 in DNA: TGTGCCAGTAGTATCGGACAGGGGGTGTACGGCTACACCTTC. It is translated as CASSIGQGVYGYTF.

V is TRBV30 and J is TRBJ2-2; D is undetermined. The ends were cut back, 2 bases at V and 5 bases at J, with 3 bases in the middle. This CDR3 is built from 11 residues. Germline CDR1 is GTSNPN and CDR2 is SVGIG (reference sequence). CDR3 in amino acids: CAWSTTGELFF. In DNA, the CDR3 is TGTGCCTGGAGTACTACCGGGGAGCTGTTTTTT. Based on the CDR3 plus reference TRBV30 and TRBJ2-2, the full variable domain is SQTIHQWPATLVQPVGSPLSLECTVEGTSNPNLYWYRQAAGRGLQLLFYSVGIGQISSEVPQNLSASRPQDRQFILSSKKLLLSDSGFYLCAWSTTGELFFGEGSRLTVL.

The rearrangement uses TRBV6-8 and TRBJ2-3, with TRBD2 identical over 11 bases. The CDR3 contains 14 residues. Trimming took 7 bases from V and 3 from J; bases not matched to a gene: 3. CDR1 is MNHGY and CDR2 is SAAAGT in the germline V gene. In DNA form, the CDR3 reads TGTGCCAGCATACTAGCGGGAGCAACAGATACGCAGTATTTT. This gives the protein CASILAGATDTQYF.

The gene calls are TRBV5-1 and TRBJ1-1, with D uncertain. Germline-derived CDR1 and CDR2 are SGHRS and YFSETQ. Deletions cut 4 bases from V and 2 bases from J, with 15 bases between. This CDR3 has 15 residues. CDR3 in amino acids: CASSPAHSYNTEAFF. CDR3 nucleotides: TGCGCCAGCAGCCCCGCGCATTCCTATAACACTGAAGCTTTCTTT.

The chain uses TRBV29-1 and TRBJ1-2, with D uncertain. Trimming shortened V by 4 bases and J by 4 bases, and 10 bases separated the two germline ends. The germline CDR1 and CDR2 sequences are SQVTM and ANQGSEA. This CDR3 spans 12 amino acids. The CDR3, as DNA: TGCAGCGTTGTTGAGAGCTCCTATGGCTACACCTTC. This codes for CSVVESSYGYTF.

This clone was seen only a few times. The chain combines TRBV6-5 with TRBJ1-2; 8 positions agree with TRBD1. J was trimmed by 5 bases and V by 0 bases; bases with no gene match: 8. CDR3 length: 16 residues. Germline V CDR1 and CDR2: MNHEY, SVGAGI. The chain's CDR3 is CASSYSRTGGGYGYTF. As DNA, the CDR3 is TGTGCCAGCAGTTACTCGAGAACAGGGGGAGGTTATGGCTACACCTTC.

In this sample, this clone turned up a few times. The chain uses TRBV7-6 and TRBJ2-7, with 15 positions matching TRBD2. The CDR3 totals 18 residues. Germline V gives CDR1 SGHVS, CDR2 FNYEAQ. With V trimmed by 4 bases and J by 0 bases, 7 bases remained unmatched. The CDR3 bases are TGTGCCAGCAGCTGGGGACTAGCGGGAGGCTCTAGCTCCTACGAGCAGTACTTC. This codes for CASSWGLAGGSSSYEQYF.

CDR3 region: CASSSSGRGIDEQFF. DNA for the CDR3: TGTGCCAGCAGTTCTAGCGGGAGGGGGATCGATGAGCAGTTCTTC. This chain joins TRBV28 and TRBJ2-1; 12 nucleotides match TRBD2. Germline CDR1 reads MDHEN; CDR2 reads SYDVKM. J was trimmed by 8 bases and V by 4 bases; bases with no gene match: 6. The CDR3 loop spans 15 amino acids.

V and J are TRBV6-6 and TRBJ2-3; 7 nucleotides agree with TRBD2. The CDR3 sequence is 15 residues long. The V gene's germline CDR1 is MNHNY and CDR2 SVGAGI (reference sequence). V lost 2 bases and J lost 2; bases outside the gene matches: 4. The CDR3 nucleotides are TGTGCCAGCAGTTACGTCAGCGGGGACACAGATACGCAGTATTTT. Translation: CASSYVSGDTDTQYF.

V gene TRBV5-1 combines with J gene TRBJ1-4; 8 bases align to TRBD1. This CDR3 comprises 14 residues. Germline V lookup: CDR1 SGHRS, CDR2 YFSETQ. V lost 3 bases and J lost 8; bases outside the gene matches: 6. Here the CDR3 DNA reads TGCGCCAGCAGCTCCGGACAGGGCCGCGAAAAACTGTTTTTT. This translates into CASSSGQGREKLFF. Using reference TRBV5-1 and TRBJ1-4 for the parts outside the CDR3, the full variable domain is KAGVTQTPRYLIKTRGQQVTLSCSPISGHRSVSWYQQTPGQGLQFLFEYFSETQRNKGNFPGRFSGRQFSNSRSEMNVSTLELGDSALYLCASSSGQGREKLFFGSGTQLSVL.